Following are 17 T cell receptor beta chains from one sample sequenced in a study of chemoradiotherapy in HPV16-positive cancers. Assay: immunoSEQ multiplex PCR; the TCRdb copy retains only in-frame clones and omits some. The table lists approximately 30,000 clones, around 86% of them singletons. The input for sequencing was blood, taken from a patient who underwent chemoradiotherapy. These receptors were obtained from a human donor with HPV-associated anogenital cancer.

CDR3 coding DNA: TGTGCCAGCTCCGGGACAGGGGGCTTGTACTTC. It yields the protein CASSGTGGLYF. V usage is TRBV18 and J usage is TRBJ2-4, with 12 positions matching TRBD1. Germline loops: CDR1 KGHSH, CDR2 LQKENI. Trimming removed 6 bases from V and 15 bases from J; junction bases left unmatched: 3. This CDR3 spans 11 amino acids.

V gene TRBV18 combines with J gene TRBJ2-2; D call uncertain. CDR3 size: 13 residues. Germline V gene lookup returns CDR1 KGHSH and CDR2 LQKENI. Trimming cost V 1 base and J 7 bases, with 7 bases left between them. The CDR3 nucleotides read TGTGCCAGCTCACCACGGTGGAACGGGGAGCTGTTTTTT. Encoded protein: CASSPRWNGELFF.

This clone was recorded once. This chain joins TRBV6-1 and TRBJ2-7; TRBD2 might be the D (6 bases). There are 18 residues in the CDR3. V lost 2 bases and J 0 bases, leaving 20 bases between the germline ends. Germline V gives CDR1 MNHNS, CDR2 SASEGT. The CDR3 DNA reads TGTGCCAGCAGTGAACAAAAGTCGGGAGCTGGGAACTCCTACGAGCAGTACTTC. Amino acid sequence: CASSEQKSGAGNSYEQYF.

The CDR3 sequence: CASSLGASGGIGNEQFF. CDR3 coding DNA: TGCGCCAGCAGCTTAGGGGCTAGCGGGGGCATTGGGAATGAGCAGTTCTTC. This chain joins TRBV5-1 and TRBJ2-1; 10 bases map to TRBD2. CDR1 and CDR2 (germline): SGHRS, YFSETQ. With 2 bases clipped from V and 7 bases from J, the junction kept 12 bases outside the gene matches. This CDR3 has 17 residues.

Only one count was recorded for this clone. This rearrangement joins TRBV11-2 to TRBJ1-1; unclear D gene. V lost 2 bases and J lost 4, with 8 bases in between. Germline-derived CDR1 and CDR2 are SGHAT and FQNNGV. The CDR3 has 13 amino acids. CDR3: CASSLLSGTEAFF. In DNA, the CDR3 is TGTGCCAGCAGCTTACTTAGTGGCACTGAAGCTTTCTTT.

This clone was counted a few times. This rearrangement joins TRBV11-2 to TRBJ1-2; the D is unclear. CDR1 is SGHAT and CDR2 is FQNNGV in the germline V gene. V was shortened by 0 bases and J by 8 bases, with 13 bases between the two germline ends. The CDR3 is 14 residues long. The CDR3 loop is CASSLDPGAVGYTF. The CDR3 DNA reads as TGTGCCAGCAGCTTAGATCCGGGAGCAGTGGGCTACACCTTC.

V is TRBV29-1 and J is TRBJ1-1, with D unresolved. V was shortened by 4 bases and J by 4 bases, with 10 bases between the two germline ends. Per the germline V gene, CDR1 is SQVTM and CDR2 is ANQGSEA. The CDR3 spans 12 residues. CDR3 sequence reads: CSVGGQSTEAFF. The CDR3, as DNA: TGCAGCGTTGGTGGGCAGTCCACTGAAGCTTTCTTT.

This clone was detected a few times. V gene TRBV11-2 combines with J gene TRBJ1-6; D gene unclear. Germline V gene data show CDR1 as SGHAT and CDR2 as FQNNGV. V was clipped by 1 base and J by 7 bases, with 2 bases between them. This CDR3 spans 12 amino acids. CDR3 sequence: CASSLGNSPLHF. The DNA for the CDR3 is TGTGCCAGCAGCTTAGGGAATTCACCCCTCCACTTT.

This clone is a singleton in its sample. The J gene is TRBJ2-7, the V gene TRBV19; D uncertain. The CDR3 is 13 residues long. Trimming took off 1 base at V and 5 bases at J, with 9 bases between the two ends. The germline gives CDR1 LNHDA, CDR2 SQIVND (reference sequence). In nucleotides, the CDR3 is TGTGCCAGTAGTATAGGGCGCGTTAACGAGCAGTACTTC. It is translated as CASSIGRVNEQYF.

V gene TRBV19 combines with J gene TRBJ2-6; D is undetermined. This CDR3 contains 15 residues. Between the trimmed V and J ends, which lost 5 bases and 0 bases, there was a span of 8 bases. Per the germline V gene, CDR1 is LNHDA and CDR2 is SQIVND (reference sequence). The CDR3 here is CASSAQLSGANVLTF. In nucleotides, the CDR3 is TGTGCCAGTAGTGCGCAACTCTCTGGGGCCAACGTCCTGACTTTC.

The chain's CDR3 is CASTLGRDGYTF. In nucleotides, the CDR3 is TGTGCCAGCACACTAGGTCGGGATGGCTACACCTTC. This rearrangement joins TRBV6-6 to TRBJ1-2, with D unresolved. Germline-derived CDR1 and CDR2 are MNHNY and SVGAGI (reference sequence). V was trimmed by 7 bases and J by 6 bases, leaving 12 bases between them. The CDR3 is 12 residues long.

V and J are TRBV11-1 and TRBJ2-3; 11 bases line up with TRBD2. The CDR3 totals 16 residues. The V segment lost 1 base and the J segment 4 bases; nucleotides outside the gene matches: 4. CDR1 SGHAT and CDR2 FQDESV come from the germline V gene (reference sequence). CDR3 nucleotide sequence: TGTGCCAGCAGCTTAGAGACTAGCGGGGTGCCAGATACGCAGTATTTT. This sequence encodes CASSLETSGVPDTQYF.

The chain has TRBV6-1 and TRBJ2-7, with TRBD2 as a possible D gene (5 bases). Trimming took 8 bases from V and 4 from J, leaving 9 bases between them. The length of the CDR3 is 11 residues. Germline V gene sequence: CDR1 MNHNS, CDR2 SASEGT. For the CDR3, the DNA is TGTGCCAGCTCTCGAGGGTACGAGCAGTACTTC. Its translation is CASSRGYEQYF.

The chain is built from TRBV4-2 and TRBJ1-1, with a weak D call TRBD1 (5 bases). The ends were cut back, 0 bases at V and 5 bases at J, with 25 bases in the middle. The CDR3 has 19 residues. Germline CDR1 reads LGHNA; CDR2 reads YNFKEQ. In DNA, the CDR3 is TGTGCCAGCAGCCAAGATCGGGCGGGGCGATTGGGTAGGGGAACTGAAGCTTTCTTT. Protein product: CASSQDRAGRLGRGTEAFF.

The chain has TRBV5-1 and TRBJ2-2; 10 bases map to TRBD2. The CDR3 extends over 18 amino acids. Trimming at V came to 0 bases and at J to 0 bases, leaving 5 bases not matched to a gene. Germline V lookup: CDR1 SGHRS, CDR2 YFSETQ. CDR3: CASSLGLAGAANTGELFF. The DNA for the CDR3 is TGCGCCAGCAGCTTGGGCCTAGCGGGGGCCGCGAACACCGGGGAGCTGTTTTTT.

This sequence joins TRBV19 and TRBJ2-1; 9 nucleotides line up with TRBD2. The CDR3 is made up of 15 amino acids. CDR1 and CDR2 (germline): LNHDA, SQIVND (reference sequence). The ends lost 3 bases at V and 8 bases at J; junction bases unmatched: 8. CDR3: CASSIAAGGLYEQFF. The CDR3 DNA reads TGTGCCAGTAGTATTGCGGCGGGGGGGCTCTATGAGCAGTTCTTC.

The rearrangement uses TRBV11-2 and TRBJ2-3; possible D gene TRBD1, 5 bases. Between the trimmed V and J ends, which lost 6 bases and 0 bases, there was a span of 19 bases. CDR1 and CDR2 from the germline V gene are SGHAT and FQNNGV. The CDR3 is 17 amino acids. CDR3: CASSPVTGASSTDTQYF. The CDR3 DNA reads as TGTGCCAGCAGTCCCGTTACTGGGGCTTCTAGCACAGATACGCAGTATTTT.